This T cell receptor (beta chain) was sequenced for a study of cytotoxic CD8 clonotypes in ibrutinib-treated CLL. Study-wide background: After treatment lasting a median roughly 13 months, range 6 to 36, response samples were collected. Study-level points and caveats: Measured clonality at baseline was greater than in age-matched healthy donors and tracked with circulating CD8+ T-cell counts. Lymph node repertoires were not studied, and sampling times were unmatched. Clonality climbed at ibrutinib response, then dropped toward baseline at progression.

Only in-frame clones appear in the TCRdb table, and some are missing; sequencing was by immunoSEQ multiplex PCR. The table has tens of thousands of clones, less than 95% seen once; the top ten hold 3.1%. A note on this clone: Antigen unknown.

CDR3 length: 14 residues. Germline values: CDR1 SGDLS, CDR2 YYNGEE. Trimming stripped 0 bases from V and 0 bases from J, with 4 bases between. The rearrangement joins TRBV9 to TRBJ1-5; D is undetermined. This TCR was recovered from a human donor with chronic lymphocytic leukemia. The sample consisted of PBMCs, taken after 12 months of ibrutinib treatment. The CDR3 here is CASSVGSSNQPQHF. The CDR3 bases are TGTGCCAGCAGCGTAGGTAGTAGCAATCAGCCCCAGCATTTT.